This TCR beta chain was recovered during a study of T cell responses to AZD1222 COVID-19 vaccine. Remarks on this clone: As yet, its antigen is unknown.

Trimming cost V 0 bases and J 0 bases; bases outside gene matches: 7. Germline CDR1 reads LGHNA; CDR2 reads YNFKEQ. CDR3 size: 18 residues. Notes on the study in general: White British people made up most donors, females outnumbered males, and clonal diversity was possibly underestimated. Just a handful of people given AZD1222 tested seropositive at baseline. Compared with day 0, the breadth and depth of the Spike-specific TCR repertoire rose significantly after two doses of AZD1222.

Sequencing was performed with immunoSEQ multiplex PCR; in TCRdb, only in-frame clones are kept and a portion is missing. This table holds approximately 84,000 clones, roughly 80% found once. The chain joins TRBV4-2 to TRBJ2-2; 7 positions agree with TRBD2. Source: peripheral blood, taken 28 days after the second AZD1222 dose. This receptor was taken from an adult who received the AZD1222 COVID-19 vaccine. The CDR3 sequence is CASSQDWASGTNTGELFF. As DNA, the CDR3 is TGTGCCAGCAGCCAAGATTGGGCTAGCGGAACGAACACCGGGGAGCTGTTTTTT.